This TCR beta chain was observed in a study of OX40 agonist ivuxolimab in advanced cancers. Study-wide context: Ivuxolimab, an antibody that agonizes OX40 (CD134), was administered to the patients. It was permissible to have had prior anti-PD-1, anti-PD-L1 or anti-CTLA-4 therapy, and approximately 40% had some.

Sequencing used immunoSEQ multiplex PCR; TCRdb keeps in-frame clones, though not all of them. The data show around 150,000 clones, 85% to 95% seen once. The CDR3 covers 14 residues. Germline V gene lookup returns CDR1 MNHEY and CDR2 SMNVEV (reference sequence). J gave up 4 bases and V 5 bases, and 5 bases lay outside the gene matches. This sequence was found in an adult with an advanced solid tumor such as melanoma, head and neck, liver or kidney cancer. The chain combines TRBV27 with TRBJ2-3; 8 nucleotides align to TRBD1. Sample: CD4+ or CD8+ T cells sorted from blood, taken in a trial of the OX40 agonist ivuxolimab. This CDR3 reads CASSLRTGSDTQYF. The CDR3 DNA is TGTGCCAGCAGTCTACGGACAGGGTCAGATACGCAGTATTTT.